The sequence of this TCR beta chain was determined in a study of T-cell reconstitution after alpha-beta-depleted transplantation in children. Unique molecular identifiers tagged the TCRbeta library. TCRdb re-called the PCR reads through MiXCR, storing one row per CDR3 protein. The sample records 450,000 to 600,000 distinct CDR3 sequences, 10% to 15% being singletons. General study points: T-cell counts and diversity were attributed mostly to newly produced T cells one year after transplant. There were reportedly several hundred expanded graft clones from which alpha-beta T cells came about two months after transplant. Recipient T cells and thymic progenitors that survived gave rise to the high TCRbeta diversity observed at day 60 in some patients.

This clonotype was counted only a few times. The antigen is undetermined. Deletions cut 4 bases from V and 2 bases from J, with 13 bases between. The CDR3 consists of 15 residues. The V gene's germline CDR1 is SGHRS and CDR2 YFSETQ. The sequences come from PBMCs, mostly from graft donor cells, collected 360 days after TCRalphabeta/CD19-depleted stem cell transplant. The TCR originated in a male patient younger than 18 who had a stem cell transplant for acute myeloid leukemia, so the T cells may come from the graft donor. The chain links TRBV5-1 to TRBJ1-3; D not certain. For the CDR3, the DNA is TGCGCCAGCAGCCCGACTGCGGAGCCTGGAAACACCATATATTTT. Its translation is CASSPTAEPGNTIYF. The full variable domain, its missing parts supplied by reference TRBV5-1 and TRBJ1-3, is KAGVTQTPRYLIKTRGQQVTLSCSPISGHRSVSWYQQTPGQGLQFLFEYFSETQRNKGNFPGRFSGRQFSNSRSEMNVSTLELGDSALYLCASSPTAEPGNTIYFGEGSWLTVV.